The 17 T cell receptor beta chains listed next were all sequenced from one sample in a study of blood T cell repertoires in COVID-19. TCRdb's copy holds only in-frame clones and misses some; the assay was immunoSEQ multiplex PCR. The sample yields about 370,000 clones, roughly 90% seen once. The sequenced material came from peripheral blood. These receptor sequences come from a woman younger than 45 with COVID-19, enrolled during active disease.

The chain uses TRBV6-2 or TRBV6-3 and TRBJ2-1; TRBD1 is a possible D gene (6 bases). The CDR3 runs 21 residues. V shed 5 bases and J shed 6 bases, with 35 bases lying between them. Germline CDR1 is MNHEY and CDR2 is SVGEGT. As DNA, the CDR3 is TGTGCCAGCAGTATACTCGTGGGGGCCCCCGGGACACTAGGTTATTCCAATGAGCAGTTCTTC. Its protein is CASSILVGAPGTLGYSNEQFF.

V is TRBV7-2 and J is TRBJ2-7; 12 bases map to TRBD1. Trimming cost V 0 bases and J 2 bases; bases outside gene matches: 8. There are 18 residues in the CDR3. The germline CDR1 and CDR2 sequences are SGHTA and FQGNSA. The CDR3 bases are TGTGCCAGCAGCTTAGCGCATCCTGGGACAGGGGGCACCTACGAGCAGTACGTC. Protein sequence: CASSLAHPGTGGTYEQYV.

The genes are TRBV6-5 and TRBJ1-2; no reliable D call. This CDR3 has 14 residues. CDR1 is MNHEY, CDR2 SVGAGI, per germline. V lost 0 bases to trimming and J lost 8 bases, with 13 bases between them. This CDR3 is CASSYSGDVEGYTF. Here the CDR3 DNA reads TGTGCCAGCAGTTACTCGGGAGATGTGGAGGGCTACACCTTC.

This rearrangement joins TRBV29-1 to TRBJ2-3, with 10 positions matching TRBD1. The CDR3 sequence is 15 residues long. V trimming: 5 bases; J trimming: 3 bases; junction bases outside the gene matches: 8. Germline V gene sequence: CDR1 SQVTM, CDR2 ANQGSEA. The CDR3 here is CSVSTGGTSTDTQYF. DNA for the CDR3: TGCAGCGTTTCGACAGGGGGCACATCAACAGATACGCAGTATTTT.

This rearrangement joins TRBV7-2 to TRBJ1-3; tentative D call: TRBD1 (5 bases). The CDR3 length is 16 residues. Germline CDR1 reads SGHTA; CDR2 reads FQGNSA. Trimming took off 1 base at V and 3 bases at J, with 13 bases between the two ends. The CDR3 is CASSLVLGVGGNTIYF. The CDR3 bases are TGTGCCAGCAGCTTAGTGCTAGGGGTTGGTGGAAACACCATATATTTT.

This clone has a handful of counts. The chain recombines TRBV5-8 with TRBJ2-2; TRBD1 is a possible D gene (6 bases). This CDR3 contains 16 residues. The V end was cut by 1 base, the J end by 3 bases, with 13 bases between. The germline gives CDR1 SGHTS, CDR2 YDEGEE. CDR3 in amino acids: CASSLLGAPDTGELFF. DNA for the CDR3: TGTGCCAGCAGCTTGTTGGGGGCGCCGGACACCGGGGAGCTGTTTTTT.

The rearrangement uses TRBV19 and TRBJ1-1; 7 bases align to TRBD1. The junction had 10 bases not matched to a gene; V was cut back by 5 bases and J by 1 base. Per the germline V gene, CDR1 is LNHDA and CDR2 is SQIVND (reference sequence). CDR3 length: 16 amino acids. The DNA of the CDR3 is TGTGCCAGTAGTCCCGGACAGGAATGGAAGAACACTGAAGCTTTCTTT. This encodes CASSPGQEWKNTEAFF.

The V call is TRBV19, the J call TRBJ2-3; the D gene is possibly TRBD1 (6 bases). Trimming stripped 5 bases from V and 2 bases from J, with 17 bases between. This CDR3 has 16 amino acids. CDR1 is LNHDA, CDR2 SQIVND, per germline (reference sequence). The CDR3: CASSLMTGTLTDTQYF. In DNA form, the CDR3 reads TGTGCCAGTAGTCTGATGACAGGCACCCTCACAGATACGCAGTATTTT.

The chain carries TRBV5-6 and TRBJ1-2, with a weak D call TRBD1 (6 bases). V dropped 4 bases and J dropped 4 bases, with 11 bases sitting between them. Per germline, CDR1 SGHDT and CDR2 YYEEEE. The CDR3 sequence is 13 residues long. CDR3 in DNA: TGTGCCAGCAGCCGGGGGGCGGTCTATGGCTACACCTTC. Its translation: CASSRGAVYGYTF.

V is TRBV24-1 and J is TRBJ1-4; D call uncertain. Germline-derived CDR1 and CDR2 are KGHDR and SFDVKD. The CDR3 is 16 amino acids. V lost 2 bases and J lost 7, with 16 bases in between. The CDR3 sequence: CATSDSGPYEGEKLFF. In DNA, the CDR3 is TGTGCCACCAGTGATTCCGGGCCCTACGAGGGTGAAAAACTGTTTTTT.

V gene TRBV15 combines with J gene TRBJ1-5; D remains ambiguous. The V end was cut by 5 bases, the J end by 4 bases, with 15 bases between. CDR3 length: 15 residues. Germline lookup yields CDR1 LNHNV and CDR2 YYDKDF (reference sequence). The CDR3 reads CATSSYRGTNQPQHF. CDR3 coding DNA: TGTGCCACCAGCTCTTATAGAGGTACGAATCAGCCCCAGCATTTT. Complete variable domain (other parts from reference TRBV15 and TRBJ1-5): DAMVIQNPRYQVTQFGKPVTLSCSQTLNHNVMYWYQQKSSQAPKLLFHYYDKDFNNEADTPDNFQSRRPNTSFCFLDIRSPGLGDTAMYLCATSSYRGTNQPQHFGDGTRLSIL.

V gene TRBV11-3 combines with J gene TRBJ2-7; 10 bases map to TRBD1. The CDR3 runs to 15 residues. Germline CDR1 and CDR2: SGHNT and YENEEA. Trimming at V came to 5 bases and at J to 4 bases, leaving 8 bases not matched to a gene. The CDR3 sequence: CASSPGPGQGYEQYV. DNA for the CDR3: TGTGCCAGCAGCCCGGGGCCGGGACAGGGGTACGAGCAGTACGTC.

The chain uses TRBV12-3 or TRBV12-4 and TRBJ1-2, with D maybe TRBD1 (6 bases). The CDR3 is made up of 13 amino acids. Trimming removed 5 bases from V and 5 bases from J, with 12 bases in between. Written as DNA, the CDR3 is TGTGCCAGCAGTGGGCGGACAGAGTATGGCTACACCTTC. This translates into CASSGRTEYGYTF.

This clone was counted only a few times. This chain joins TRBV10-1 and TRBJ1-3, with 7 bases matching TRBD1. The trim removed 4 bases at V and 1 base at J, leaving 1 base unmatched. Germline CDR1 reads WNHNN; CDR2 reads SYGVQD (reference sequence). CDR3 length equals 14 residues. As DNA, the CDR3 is TGCGCCAGCAGTGGGACAGGATCTGGAAACACCATATATTTT. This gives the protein CASSGTGSGNTIYF.

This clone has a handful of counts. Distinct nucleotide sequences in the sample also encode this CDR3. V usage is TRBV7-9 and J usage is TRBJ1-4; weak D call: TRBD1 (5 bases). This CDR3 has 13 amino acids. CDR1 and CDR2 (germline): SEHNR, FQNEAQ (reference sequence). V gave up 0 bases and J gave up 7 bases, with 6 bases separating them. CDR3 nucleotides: TGTGCCAGCAGCTTAGCGGGGGGTGAAAAACTGTTTTTT. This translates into CASSLAGGEKLFF.

Here the CDR3 reads CASSPHGGSSYEQYF. CDR3 DNA sequence: TGTGCCAGCAGCCCCCACGGGGGAAGCTCCTACGAGCAGTACTTC. The V call is TRBV5-4, the J call TRBJ2-7; TRBD2 might be the D (6 bases). The CDR3 length is 15 residues. Germline values: CDR1 SGHNT, CDR2 YYREEE (reference sequence). The V end lost 4 bases, the J end lost 0 bases, and 14 bases lay between the germline ends.

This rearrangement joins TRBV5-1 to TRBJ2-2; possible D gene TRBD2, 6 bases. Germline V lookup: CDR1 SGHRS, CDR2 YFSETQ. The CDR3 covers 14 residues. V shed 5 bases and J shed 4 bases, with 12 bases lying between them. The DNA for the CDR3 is TGCGCCAGCAGTCCCCTGGGGGGCACCGGGGAGCTGTTTTTT. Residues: CASSPLGGTGELFF.